This T cell receptor beta chain emerged from a study of CD8 T cells in ankylosing spondylitis. TCRdb reprocessed the 5' RACE reads with MiXCR, giving one entry per CDR3 protein. The sample lists 200,000 or so distinct CDR3 sequences; approximately 18% were seen once. This clonotype occurred many times. V shed 3 bases, J shed 3 bases, and the junction held 7 bases outside the gene matches. The length of the CDR3 is 16 residues. Germline CDR1 is SGHTA and CDR2 is FQGNSA. This receptor was obtained from a male donor between 5 and 29 years old with ankylosing spondylitis or in good health (not recorded which). The chain has TRBV7-2 and TRBJ2-2; TRBD1 matches at 7 bases. Material: blood, either unsorted or a sorted T cell fraction (not recorded which). The CDR3 DNA is TGTGCCAGCAGCTTTAAGACAGGGTCCGACACCGGGGAGCTGTTTTTT. It specifies CASSFKTGSDTGELFF.